This T cell receptor (beta chain) is from a study of blood T cell repertoires in COVID-19 (dated by TCRdb to 2018 to 2021). General notes on the study: Samples covering the acute and convalescent phases of COVID-19 were provided by collaborators in the United States, Italy and Spain. The prospective study material was composed of cDNA or gDNA derived from T cells, B-cell-depleted T cells, or PBMCs. Subjects who had been exposed to COVID-19, were actively infected with it, or had recovered from it provided the deeply sampled blood TCRbeta repertoires that made up the dataset. The repertoires were made available in a free public database intended to serve as a resource for research on the immune response to SARS-CoV-2. The samples were drawn from the first 160 participants of the ongoing ImmuneRACE study and from over 950 subjects provided by 6 global collaborators. A de-identified subject ID, COVID-19 status, age in years and sex were almost always included in the sample metadata. Where available, HLA class I and class II types were taken from metadata supplied by the sample provider and were not determined by assay-based typing.

Note on this clone: The clone's antigen remains unknown. There are no base qualities to consult, and no much larger clone falls within one base.

Each collaborating institution followed its own protocols to collect whole blood in K2EDTA tubes. For TCRbeta analysis, collaborator samples were shipped as frozen whole blood, as isolated PBMCs, or as DNA extracted from either sample type. V is pared back by 3 bases and J by 5 bases, with 19 bases lying between the germline termini. The CDR3 sequence holds 16 residues, the cysteine and phenylalanine included. The entry retains the CDR3 DNA only, 48 bases that are in frame from base 1. For CDR1 and CDR2, the germline V gene (reference sequence) lists SEHNR and FQNEAQ. TCRbeta CDR3 regions were amplified from genomic DNA using the immunoSEQ Assay, a bias-controlled multiplex PCR. The published analysis was carried out like this. The number of nucleated cells in each sample was estimated from the amplification of reference gene primers within the assay. To quantify the absolute abundance of each unique TCRbeta CDR3 rearrangement, sequence reads were collapsed and filtered. For each sample, productive Simpson clonality was calculated by taking the square root of Simpson's diversity index across productive rearrangements. The clones in this table, taken by TCRdb from immuneACCESS, are in-frame only. Not every clone is retained; where verified, under half of the shortfall comes from an unresolved V gene, and the cause of the rest is unknown. The V and J calls and clone size were taken over from that table, and D and trimming were inferred from the DNA. This sample has more than 110,000 clones in its table, and approximately 87% of those were observed once. The top ten constitute approximately 4.2% of the sample.

Overall results and qualifications from the work: How much clinical and demographic metadata was included differed by source and by participant, and the metadata was provided uncurated.

Sequencing was carried out using peripheral blood. The receptor was isolated from a middle-aged woman with acute or convalescent COVID-19. Recombination joined TRBV7-9 with TRBJ1-1; a tentative D call is TRBD1 (6 bases match). The DNA is as follows: TGTGCCAGCAGCTTCACGATGGAAGGGGGTGGAACTGAAGCTTTCTTT. Its amino acids are CASSFTMEGGGTEAFF.